A selection of T cell receptor beta chains follows, all from one sample in a study of blood T cell repertoires in COVID-19. Assay: immunoSEQ multiplex PCR; the TCRdb copy retains only in-frame clones and omits some. The table lists around 260,000 clones, about 86% of them singletons. The source material was PBMCs or T cells enriched from blood (not recorded which). These receptor sequences come from a young man with acute COVID-19. Each CDR3 is given without its conserved first and last residue. D genes are given only for firm matches. A clone size is listed for some rows: how often the clone was seen (once, few, many), or a class if it is expanded.

abundance: -
v_gene: TRBV6-5
d_gene: -
j_gene: TRBJ1-3
CDR3aa: ASRATLDTIY

abundance: -
v_gene: TRBV3-1/TRBV3-2
d_gene: -
j_gene: TRBJ1-1
CDR3aa: ASSPDRADTEAF

abundance: -
v_gene: TRBV18
d_gene: TRBD2
j_gene: TRBJ2-5
CDR3aa: ASFERGQETQY

abundance: -
v_gene: TRBV11-2
d_gene: -
j_gene: TRBJ2-5
CDR3aa: ASSTRRGRETQY

abundance: -
v_gene: TRBV19
d_gene: TRBD2
j_gene: TRBJ2-1
CDR3aa: ASSRGLAGGAYNEQF

abundance: few
v_gene: TRBV9
d_gene: -
j_gene: TRBJ1-6
CDR3aa: ASSVNRVESYNSPLH

abundance: -
v_gene: TRBV19
d_gene: -
j_gene: TRBJ1-2
CDR3aa: ASSIWGGNGYT

abundance: -
v_gene: TRBV21-1
d_gene: -
j_gene: TRBJ2-5
CDR3aa: ASSAKAPLERETQY

abundance: few
v_gene: TRBV4-3
d_gene: -
j_gene: TRBJ2-3
CDR3aa: ASSQDRGGVDTQY

abundance: -
v_gene: TRBV2
d_gene: -
j_gene: TRBJ1-1
CDR3aa: ASREHSTEAF

abundance: -
v_gene: TRBV2
d_gene: TRBD2
j_gene: TRBJ2-1
CDR3aa: ASRKGLAGYEQF

abundance: -
v_gene: TRBV6-2/TRBV6-3
d_gene: TRBD2
j_gene: TRBJ2-2
CDR3aa: ASSLTRTSGLGAGELF

abundance: -
v_gene: TRBV19
d_gene: TRBD1
j_gene: TRBJ1-1
CDR3aa: ASSVRQGFTNTEAF

abundance: -
v_gene: TRBV7-8
d_gene: TRBD1
j_gene: TRBJ1-2
CDR3aa: ASSLSDRAPYGYT

abundance: -
v_gene: TRBV6-5
d_gene: TRBD1
j_gene: TRBJ1-6
CDR3aa: ASSYDRAKGSPLH

abundance: -
v_gene: TRBV10-3
d_gene: -
j_gene: TRBJ2-3
CDR3aa: AISGDTDTQY

abundance: once
v_gene: TRBV15
d_gene: -
j_gene: TRBJ2-5
CDR3aa: ATSRGQLQETQY

abundance: -
v_gene: TRBV15
d_gene: -
j_gene: TRBJ1-5
CDR3aa: ATSRDYQPQH

abundance: -
v_gene: TRBV6-5
d_gene: TRBD1
j_gene: TRBJ1-1
CDR3aa: ASSGTGVTEAF

abundance: -
v_gene: TRBV5-4
d_gene: -
j_gene: TRBJ1-2
CDR3aa: AGNWEDGYGYT

abundance: once
v_gene: TRBV12-3/TRBV12-4
d_gene: TRBD2
j_gene: TRBJ2-5
CDR3aa: ASRGGGQETQY

abundance: -
v_gene: TRBV5-6
d_gene: -
j_gene: TRBJ1-3
CDR3aa: ASSLVQNSGNTIY

abundance: -
v_gene: TRBV2
d_gene: -
j_gene: TRBJ1-2
CDR3aa: ASSPELYGYT

abundance: -
v_gene: TRBV4-3
d_gene: -
j_gene: TRBJ1-2
CDR3aa: ASSQGGGYTGYGYT

abundance: -
v_gene: TRBV5-5
d_gene: TRBD1
j_gene: TRBJ2-5
CDR3aa: ASSLVLGQGGETQY

abundance: -
v_gene: TRBV19
d_gene: -
j_gene: TRBJ1-4
CDR3aa: ASSIGQGNEKLF

abundance: -
v_gene: TRBV28
d_gene: -
j_gene: TRBJ2-6
CDR3aa: ASTTALGLPGANVLT

abundance: -
v_gene: TRBV7-9
d_gene: -
j_gene: TRBJ2-1
CDR3aa: ASSLDMFEQF

abundance: -
v_gene: TRBV25-1
d_gene: TRBD2
j_gene: TRBJ2-2
CDR3aa: ASSDAGTSGGLVGELF

abundance: -
v_gene: TRBV5-6
d_gene: TRBD2
j_gene: TRBJ2-3
CDR3aa: ASSLRSGGPDTQY

abundance: -
v_gene: TRBV3-1/TRBV3-2
d_gene: -
j_gene: TRBJ2-1
CDR3aa: ASSQGLRNEQF

abundance: -
v_gene: TRBV11-1
d_gene: TRBD1
j_gene: TRBJ1-1
CDR3aa: ASSTTGVGTEAF

abundance: few
v_gene: TRBV5-1
d_gene: TRBD1
j_gene: TRBJ1-1
CDR3aa: ASRNTPGQGNTEAF

abundance: -
v_gene: TRBV5-1
d_gene: -
j_gene: TRBJ2-5
CDR3aa: ASSLGPGIRETQY

abundance: -
v_gene: TRBV11-2
d_gene: -
j_gene: TRBJ2-3
CDR3aa: ASSTRTSDTQY

abundance: -
v_gene: TRBV24-1
d_gene: -
j_gene: TRBJ2-5
CDR3aa: ATVGVELDQETQY

abundance: -
v_gene: TRBV12-5
d_gene: -
j_gene: TRBJ2-1
CDR3aa: ASGFAGSSYNEQF

abundance: -
v_gene: TRBV19
d_gene: TRBD1
j_gene: TRBJ1-2
CDR3aa: ASSILGTGKYGYT